This is a list of T cell receptor beta chains from one sample in a study of vaccination effects on CD4 cells after COVID-19. Antigen specificity for these receptors is unknown. Some clones are missing from TCRdb's copy, which holds only in-frame ones; the method was immunoSEQ multiplex PCR. The data hold 60,000 to 90,000 clones, with 70% to 90% observed a single time. The sequences come from CD4+ T cells from PBMCs cultured with HCoV-229E spike peptides, collected after COVID-19 vaccination. The receptors stem from a human donor who received a COVID-19 vaccine. Both conserved end residues are part of each CDR3. D genes are given only for firm matches. A clone size is listed for some rows: how often the clone was seen (once, few, many), or a class if it is expanded.

V gene,J gene,D gene,CDR3 length,clone size,CDR3 protein,CDR3 DNA
TRBV7-8,TRBJ2-2,.,16,.,CASTPDVRGRTGELFF,TGTGCCAGCACCCCAGACGTCCGGGGGCGCACCGGGGAGCTGTTTTTT
TRBV19,TRBJ2-3,.,14,.,CAGPQETPPDTQYF,TGTGCCGGACCACAGGAAACTCCCCCAGATACGCAGTATTTT
TRBV5-1,TRBJ2-5,.,14,few,CASSLRTGQETQYF,TGCGCCAGCAGCCTAAGGACGGGGCAAGAGACCCAGTACTTC
TRBV6-2/TRBV6-3,TRBJ1-2,.,13,.,CASSYGGGNGYTF,TGTGCCAGCAGTTACGGGGGGGGAAATGGCTACACCTTC
TRBV7-8,TRBJ1-3,.,17,.,CASSPAPGPMRGNTIYF,TGTGCCAGCAGCCCCGCCCCGGGGCCGATGCGGGGAAACACCATATATTTT
TRBV19,TRBJ2-6,.,18,.,CASSEQGRGSSGANVLTF,TGTGCCAGTAGTGAACAGGGTAGGGGGTCCTCTGGGGCCAACGTCCTGACTTTC
TRBV18,TRBJ2-5,.,20,.,CASSPYLTEPYDRSQETQYF,TGTGCCAGCTCACCGTATCTGACAGAGCCATATGACAGGAGCCAAGAGACCCAGTACTTC
TRBV7-9,TRBJ2-1,.,16,few,CASSLMVGNSYNEQFF,TGTGCCAGCAGCTTAATGGTGGGCAACTCCTACAATGAGCAGTTCTTC
TRBV21-1,TRBJ1-2,.,15,.,CASSKGGTANYGYTF,TGTGCCAGCAGCAAAGGGGGGACAGCTAACTATGGCTACACCTTC
TRBV24-1,TRBJ2-3,.,14,.,CATSAGVQADTQYF,TGTGCCACCAGTGCGGGGGTCCAGGCAGATACGCAGTATTTT
TRBV5-5,TRBJ1-1,.,15,.,CASSLSWTENTEAFF,TGTGCCAGCAGCTTGAGTTGGACAGAGAACACTGAAGCTTTCTTT
TRBV18,TRBJ2-5,TRBD1,14,.,CASSPNTGGETQYF,TGTGCCAGCTCACCAAATACAGGGGGAGAGACCCAGTACTTC
TRBV6-6,TRBJ2-3,.,15,.,CASSSRTAGTDTQYF,TGTGCCAGCAGTTCCCGGACAGCGGGTACAGATACGCAGTATTTT
TRBV7-2,TRBJ1-1,TRBD1,14,.,CASSSDRVGTEAFF,TGTGCCAGCAGCTCGGACAGGGTCGGTACTGAAGCTTTCTTT
TRBV19,TRBJ1-1,.,14,.,CASSTQRLGTEAFF,TGTGCCAGTAGTACTCAGCGACTAGGGACTGAAGCTTTCTTT
TRBV30,TRBJ2-2,.,17,.,CAWSGFGGDPRRGELFF,TGTGCCTGGAGTGGGTTCGGCGGGGACCCCCGCCGCGGGGAGCTGTTTTTT
TRBV6-5,TRBJ1-5,TRBD1,15,.,CASRAGQGASQPQHF,TGTGCCAGCAGGGCGGGACAGGGGGCGAGTCAGCCCCAGCATTTT
TRBV3-1/TRBV3-2,TRBJ2-2,TRBD2,15,once,CASSRTSGLPGELFF,TGTGCCAGCAGTCGGACTAGCGGTCTCCCGGGGGAGCTGTTTTTT
TRBV30,TRBJ2-5,TRBD1,14,.,CAWSVQGAEETQYF,TGTGCCTGGAGTGTACAGGGGGCAGAGGAGACCCAGTACTTC
TRBV4-1,TRBJ1-1,TRBD1,15,.,CASSQLDRVNTEAFF,TGCGCCAGCAGCCAGCTTGACAGGGTGAACACTGAAGCTTTCTTT
TRBV9,TRBJ1-6,TRBD1,14,.,CASSGRQGPSPLHF,TGTGCCAGCAGCGGACGACAGGGCCCTTCACCCCTCCACTTT
TRBV24-1,TRBJ2-5,.,15,once,CATGGRRSSGETQYF,TGTGCCACCGGAGGCAGACGGTCCTCCGGGGAGACCCAGTACTTC
TRBV3-1/TRBV3-2,TRBJ1-6,TRBD1,18,.,CASSPHGTARKYNSPLHF,TGTGCCAGCAGCCCACACGGGACAGCACGCAAATATAATTCACCCCTCCACTTT
TRBV4-3,TRBJ1-1,TRBD1,18,.,CASSQDPRVSTGSTEAFF,TGCGCCAGCAGCCAAGATCCCCGGGTTTCGACAGGGAGCACTGAAGCTTTCTTT
TRBV5-1,TRBJ2-3,.,16,.,CASSLAGASSTDTQYF,TGCGCCAGCAGCTTGGCAGGCGCCTCTAGCACAGATACGCAGTATTTT
TRBV6-5,TRBJ2-1,TRBD1,14,.,CASSNRGSGDEQFF,TGTGCCAGCAGCAACAGGGGATCTGGGGATGAGCAGTTCTTC
TRBV2,TRBJ1-1,TRBD1,17,.,CASSDEDRVGMNTEAFF,TGTGCCAGCAGTGACGAGGACAGGGTTGGGATGAACACTGAAGCTTTCTTT
TRBV7-2,TRBJ2-3,TRBD2,16,.,CASSHSGGDFTDTQYF,TGTGCCAGCAGCCATAGCGGGGGAGACTTCACAGATACGCAGTATTTT
TRBV5-6,TRBJ2-1,.,14,.,CASSLVSRYNEQFF,TGTGCCAGCAGCTTGGTAAGCAGGTACAATGAGCAGTTCTTC
TRBV7-2,TRBJ2-5,TRBD1,16,.,CASSPGGQGAGETQYF,TGTGCCAGCAGCCCAGGCGGACAGGGGGCGGGAGAGACCCAGTACTTC
TRBV19,TRBJ1-4,TRBD1,18,.,CASSKGTARAFPNEKLFF,TGTGCCAGTAGTAAAGGGACAGCCCGGGCGTTCCCTAATGAAAAACTGTTTTTT
TRBV2,TRBJ1-5,.,14,.,CASREGYSNQPQHF,TGTGCCAGCAGAGAGGGATATAGCAATCAGCCCCAGCATTTT
TRBV24-1,TRBJ2-1,.,14,.,CATSESRQFNEQFF,TGTGCCACCAGTGAGTCTCGGCAATTCAATGAGCAGTTCTTC
TRBV7-2,TRBJ2-3,.,13,.,CASSSYRTDTQYF,TGTGCCAGCAGCTCTTACCGCACAGATACGCAGTATTTT
TRBV23-1,TRBJ1-3,.,16,.,CASSQSWGRSGNTIYF,TGCGCCAGCAGTCAATCGTGGGGGCGCTCTGGAAACACCATATATTTT
TRBV19,TRBJ1-5,TRBD1,14,.,CASSQGASSQPQHF,TGTGCCAGTTCCCAGGGGGCAAGTTCCCAGCCCCAGCATTTT
TRBV6-1,TRBJ2-3,TRBD2,19,.,CASSDLGLAGGPYSDTQYF,TGTGCCAGCAGTGATCTGGGACTAGCGGGGGGGCCGTATTCAGATACGCAGTATTTT
TRBV7-3,TRBJ2-1,.,13,few,CASSLRPQYPQFF,TGTGCCAGCAGCTTAAGACCCCAATATCCGCAGTTCTTC
TRBV6-5,TRBJ2-3,.,13,.,CASRTPSTDTQYF,TGTGCCAGCAGAACCCCAAGCACAGATACGCAGTATTTT
TRBV6-2/TRBV6-3,TRBJ1-3,.,14,.,CASSKVGSRNTIYF,TGTGCCAGCAGCAAAGTGGGGTCCAGAAACACCATATATTTT
TRBV7-2,TRBJ1-1,.,13,.,CASSSRGVTEAFF,TGTGCCAGCAGCTCGCGCGGGGTCACTGAAGCTTTCTTT
TRBV5-1,TRBJ1-2,.,15,.,CASSYTTGSTYGYTF,TGCGCCAGCAGCTACACAACAGGGTCCACTTATGGCTACACCTTC
TRBV7-3,TRBJ2-1,.,15,.,CASSDGALVANEQFF,TGTGCCAGCAGCGACGGGGCCCTGGTGGCCAATGAGCAGTTCTTC
TRBV6-5,TRBJ2-2,.,15,once,CASSYWGIRGGELFF,TGTGCCAGCAGTTACTGGGGGATCCGAGGCGGGGAGCTGTTTTTT
TRBV20-1,TRBJ1-1,.,11,.,CSASRGTEAFF,TGCAGTGCTAGTAGGGGCACTGAAGCTTTCTTT
TRBV19,TRBJ2-2,.,14,once,CASSNQGGTGELFF,TGTGCCAGTAGTAATCAGGGCGGCACCGGGGAGCTGTTTTTT
TRBV6-5,TRBJ2-3,.,14,.,CASRLSSGPDTQYF,TGTGCCAGCAGACTATCCTCGGGGCCAGATACGCAGTATTTT
TRBV5-8,TRBJ1-2,.,15,.,CASSALMGPNYGYTF,TGTGCCAGCAGCGCCCTAATGGGACCGAACTATGGCTACACCTTC
TRBV6-2/TRBV6-3,TRBJ2-5,.,14,.,CASSYSTGRETQYF,TGTGCCAGCAGTTACTCAACCGGCCGAGAGACCCAGTACTTC
TRBV7-2,TRBJ2-2,.,17,.,CASSPRWRQSNTGELFF,TGTGCCAGCAGCCCTCGCTGGAGACAATCGAACACCGGGGAGCTGTTTTTT
TRBV19,TRBJ2-3,TRBD1,14,.,CASSKGQGADTQYF,TGTGCCAGTAGTAAGGGACAGGGCGCAGATACGCAGTATTTT
TRBV6-4,TRBJ1-5,.,15,.,CASDDSLYSNQPQHF,TGTGCCAGCGATGACAGCTTATATAGCAATCAGCCCCAGCATTTT
TRBV29-1,TRBJ1-1,.,12,few,CSVTLVDKKAFF,TGCAGCGTCACATTGGTAGATAAGAAAGCTTTCTTT
TRBV6-5,TRBJ1-5,.,15,.,CASSAGTTPGRPQHF,TGTGCCAGCAGCGCAGGGACAACGCCCGGGCGGCCCCAGCATTTT
TRBV5-4,TRBJ1-2,TRBD1,15,.,CASSLVSRGHYGYTF,TGTGCCAGCAGCTTGGTTAGCAGGGGGCACTATGGCTACACCTTC
TRBV7-2,TRBJ2-3,TRBD2,14,few,CATRTSGGADTQYF,TGTGCCACCAGGACTAGCGGGGGGGCGGATACGCAGTATTTT
TRBV6-2/TRBV6-3,TRBJ1-1,.,17,.,CASSYPSRHMTETEAFF,TGTGCCAGCAGTTACCCGAGTAGACACATGACGGAAACTGAAGCTTTCTTT
TRBV3-1/TRBV3-2,TRBJ1-3,.,16,once,CASSPGQLSSGNTIYF,TGTGCCAGCAGCCCAGGACAGTTAAGCTCTGGAAACACCATATATTTT
TRBV9,TRBJ1-3,.,18,.,CASSAGEGPLSPGNTIYF,TGTGCCAGCAGCGCAGGGGAGGGTCCATTAAGTCCTGGAAACACCATATATTTT